This T cell receptor beta chain was observed in a study of blood T cells in healthy people across ages. General study results and limits: A strong correlation was seen between TCR beta diversity and naive T cell percentage.

Then a second PCR, running roughly 7 to 11 cycles, was carried out with a sample-barcoded 5' primer and a J-beta primer mix. TCRdb reanalysed the 5' RACE reads using MiXCR and keeps one entry per CDR3 protein. The data contain 800,000 to 950,000 distinct CDR3 sequences, around 36% of them singletons. Samples each yielded at least 5 micrograms of total RNA. This clonotype was seen a few times. Its antigen is currently unknown. This CDR3 has 14 amino acids. The trim removed 6 bases at V and 4 bases at J, leaving 8 bases unmatched. CDR1 SNHLY and CDR2 FYNNEI come from the germline V gene. The receptor was derived from a man between 18 and 35 years old in good health. The sample comprised blood. This chain connects TRBV2 to TRBJ2-5, with TRBD1 matching 7 bases. The CDR3 loop is CASSLRDSGETQYF. The CDR3 DNA follows: TGTGCCAGCAGCCTCCGGGACAGTGGAGAGACCCAGTACTTC.